This T cell receptor (beta chain) came from a study of CD8 T cells in Susac syndrome. RNA in amounts of roughly 0.5 to 1 ug was reverse transcribed with random hexamers. Using its own MiXCR run on the immunoSEQ multiplex PCR reads, TCRdb lists one record per CDR3 protein. The data show some 450,000 distinct CDR3 sequences, approximately 85% seen once. Trimming removed 0 bases at V and 2 bases at J, with 9 bases between. The CDR3 has 15 amino acids. The germline gives CDR1 KGHSH, CDR2 LQKENI. Input material: CD8+ T cells from PBMCs. The chain joins TRBV18 to TRBJ2-3, with unresolved D. This clonotype originated in a human donor with multiple sclerosis. The CDR3 DNA is TGTGCCAGCTCACCACCGGACCTAAACACAGATACGCAGTATTTT. This sequence encodes CASSPPDLNTDTQYF.